One sample yielded the 7 T cell receptor beta chains listed below, sequenced in a study of Graves' ophthalmopathy and Graves' hyperthyroidism. The authors amplified TCR beta CDR3 regions from RNA transcripts. In the first round, RT-PCR was carried out with HTBI primers, and a multiplex PCR formed the second round. TCRdb re-analysed the multiplex PCR reads in MiXCR, keeping a single row per CDR3 protein. The sample has about 620,000 distinct CDR3 sequences; 22% are singletons. The sample was peripheral blood. The receptors were gathered from a woman under 30 with stable Graves' hyperthyroidism. Some clones in this sample may be carry-over from other donors' samples.

Remarks on this clonotype: A much larger clone differs by one base, so this may be a read error. This chain uses TRBV30 with TRBJ2-7; 9 bases map to TRBD1. Germline V CDR1 and CDR2: GTSNPN, SVGIG (reference sequence). V was clipped by 3 bases and J by 6 bases; unmatched bases: 6. CDR3 length: 13 amino acids. The CDR3 bases are TGTGCCTGGAGGGATCACAGGGGGCCCGAGCAGTACGTC. Amino acid sequence: CAWRDHRGPEQYV.

Ten or more counts support this clonotype. The chain joins TRBV2 to TRBJ2-5; D is ambiguous. V was cut by 4 bases and J by 0 bases, with 9 bases left in between. Looked up from germline, CDR1 is SNHLY and CDR2 is FYNNEI. The CDR3 runs to 14 residues. CDR3 nucleotide sequence: TGTGCCAGCAGTGTCACATCGTACCAAGAGACCCAGTACTTC. Residues: CASSVTSYQETQYF. The whole variable domain, remainder taken from reference TRBV2 and TRBJ2-5, is EPEVTQTPSHQVTQMGQEVILRCVPISNHLYFYWYRQILGQKVEFLVSFYNNEISEKSEIFDDQFSVERPDGSNFTLKIRSTKLEDSAMYFCASSVTSYQETQYFGPGTRLLVL.

This clonotype showed up many times. The rearrangement links TRBV6-1 to TRBJ2-7, with TRBD1 matching over 8 bases. With 2 bases clipped from V and 4 bases from J, the junction kept 7 bases outside the gene matches. Germline V CDR1 and CDR2: MNHNS, SASEGT. CDR3 size: 15 residues. CDR3 in DNA: TGTGCCAGCAGTGAATGGGCAGGGGGCGCGTACGAGCAGTACTTC. This translates into CASSEWAGGAYEQYF.

The sample holds many counts of this clonotype. V and J are TRBV12-3 or TRBV12-4 and TRBJ2-7; 7 bases map to TRBD2. Trimming at V came to 3 bases and at J to 2 bases, leaving 4 bases not matched to a gene. There are 14 residues in the CDR3. The CDR3: CASSFNGGTYEQYF. The CDR3 coding sequence is TGTGCCAGCAGTTTTAACGGGGGGACCTACGAGCAGTACTTC.

The chain has TRBV6-2 or TRBV6-3 and TRBJ1-5; the D is unclear. The CDR3 runs 19 residues. CDR1 MNHEY and CDR2 SVGEGT come from the germline V gene. The V end was cut by 0 bases, the J end by 0 bases, with 18 bases between. The CDR3 DNA is TGTGCCAGCAGTTACTCGATTCTGGAACAGAAACATAGCAATCAGCCCCAGCATTTT. This translates into CASSYSILEQKHSNQPQHF.

This rearrangement joins TRBV18 to TRBJ2-1; D not resolved. The CDR3 runs to 14 residues. Germline V gene sequence: CDR1 KGHSH, CDR2 LQKENI. Trimming took off 6 bases at V and 6 bases at J, with 15 bases between the two ends. CDR3 protein: CASSLVVLGNEQFF. CDR3 bases: TGTGCCAGCTCCTTGGTGGTCCTGGGCAATGAGCAGTTCTTC.

This clonotype has ten or more counts. The V gene is TRBV7-6, the J gene TRBJ1-1; D not resolved. Germline V gene sequence: CDR1 SGHVS, CDR2 FNYEAQ. The ends were cut back, 3 bases at V and 1 base at J, with 15 bases in the middle. The CDR3 runs 16 residues. The CDR3 spells CASSLAQSARNTEAFF. The CDR3 DNA reads as TGTGCCAGCAGCTTGGCCCAGTCGGCCAGGAACACTGAAGCTTTCTTT.